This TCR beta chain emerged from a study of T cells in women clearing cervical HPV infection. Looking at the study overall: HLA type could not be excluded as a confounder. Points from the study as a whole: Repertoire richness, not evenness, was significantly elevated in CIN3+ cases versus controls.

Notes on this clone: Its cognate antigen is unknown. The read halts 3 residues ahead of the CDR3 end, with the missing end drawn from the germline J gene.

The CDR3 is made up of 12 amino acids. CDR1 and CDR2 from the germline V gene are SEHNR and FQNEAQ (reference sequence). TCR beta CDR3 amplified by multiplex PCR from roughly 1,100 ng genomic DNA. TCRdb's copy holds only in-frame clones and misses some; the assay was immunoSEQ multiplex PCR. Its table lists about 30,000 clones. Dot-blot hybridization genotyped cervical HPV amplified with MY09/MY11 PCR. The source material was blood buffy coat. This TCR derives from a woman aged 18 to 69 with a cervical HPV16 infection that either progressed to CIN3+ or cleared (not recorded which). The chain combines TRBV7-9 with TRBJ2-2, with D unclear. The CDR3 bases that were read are TGTGCCAGCAGCTTCCAACGGTCACCG. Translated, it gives CASSFQRSP. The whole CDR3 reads CASSFQRSPLFF.